This entry lists 11 T cell receptor beta chains sequenced from one sample in a study of T cell responses to AZD1222 COVID-19 vaccine. TCRdb's copy holds only in-frame clones and misses some; the assay was immunoSEQ multiplex PCR. The sample contains 77,000 or so clones, approximately 90% of which appear only once. The specimen comprised peripheral blood, sampled on day 0 of AZD1222 vaccination. All receptors derive from an adult in good health.

The chain has TRBV12-3 or TRBV12-4 and TRBJ2-7; D gene unclear. V lost 2 bases and J lost 5, with 4 bases in between. This CDR3 is 11 amino acids long. The CDR3 DNA follows: TGTGCCAGCAGTTTAACTGACGAGCAGTACTTC. Protein product: CASSLTDEQYF.

The J gene is TRBJ2-5, the V gene TRBV5-1; 7 bases fit TRBD2. The ends lost 4 bases at V and 1 base at J; junction bases unmatched: 7. The germline V gene encodes CDR1 SGHRS and CDR2 YFSETQ. The CDR3 spans 15 residues. CDR3 bases: TGCGCCAGCAGCGCGTTAGCGGGTTCCCAAGAGACCCAGTACTTC. It is translated as CASSALAGSQETQYF.

V gene TRBV2 combines with J gene TRBJ1-5; D gene ambiguous. Trimming removed 6 bases from V and 5 bases from J, with 17 bases in between. There are 15 residues in the CDR3. From germline, CDR1 is SNHLY and CDR2 FYNNEI. CDR3 sequence (DNA): TGTGCCAGCAGGAACCTGGGCAGCCCTGATCAGCCCCAGCATTTT. It codes for CASRNLGSPDQPQHF.

This chain links TRBV7-2 with TRBJ2-5; 8 bases agree with TRBD2. The CDR3 has 13 residues. The V gene's germline CDR1 is SGHTA and CDR2 FQGNSA. J was trimmed by 3 bases and V by 5 bases; bases with no gene match: 2. The CDR3 nucleotides read TGTGCCAGCAGCACTAGCGGTAAAGAGACCCAGTACTTC. Amino acids: CASSTSGKETQYF. Full variable domain (rest looked up from reference TRBV7-2 and TRBJ2-5): GAGVSQSPSNKVTEKGKDVELRCDPISGHTALYWYRQSLGQGLEFLIYFQGNSAPDKSGLPSDRFSAERTGGSVSTLTIQRTQQEDSAVYLCASSTSGKETQYFGPGTRLLVL.

This chain joins TRBV28 and TRBJ2-7; D remains unclear. Germline lookup yields CDR1 MDHEN and CDR2 SYDVKM. Trimming removed 0 bases from V and 1 base from J, with 7 bases in between. This CDR3 is built from 14 residues. The CDR3 nucleotides read TGTGCCAGCAGTTTATGGTCAGGATCCTACGAGCAGTACTTC. Protein sequence: CASSLWSGSYEQYF.

This chain uses TRBV2 with TRBJ1-3, with 10 nucleotides matching TRBD1. This CDR3 spans 15 amino acids. Germline V gene lookup returns CDR1 SNHLY and CDR2 FYNNEI. With 8 bases clipped from V and 4 bases from J, the junction kept 8 bases outside the gene matches. CDR3 residues: CASATGGWKGNTIYF. The CDR3 bases are TGTGCCAGCGCGACAGGGGGCTGGAAAGGAAACACCATATATTTT.

This rearrangement joins TRBV2 to TRBJ2-2, with 9 nucleotides matching TRBD1. CDR3 size: 15 residues. The junction had 11 bases not matched to a gene; V was cut back by 10 bases and J by 5 bases. Germline V gene lookup returns CDR1 SNHLY and CDR2 FYNNEI. The chain's CDR3 is CATDQQGAGTGELFF. CDR3 nucleotides: TGTGCCACCGATCAACAGGGGGCAGGTACCGGGGAGCTGTTTTTT. Variable domain in full (rest from reference TRBV2 and TRBJ2-2): EPEVTQTPSHQVTQMGQEVILRCVPISNHLYFYWYRQILGQKVEFLVSFYNNEISEKSEIFDDQFSVERPDGSNFTLKIRSTKLEDSAMYFCATDQQGAGTGELFFGEGSRLTVL.

The rearrangement uses TRBV27 and TRBJ2-3, with 9 bases fitting TRBD1. Germline values: CDR1 MNHEY, CDR2 SMNVEV (reference sequence). This CDR3 has 16 residues. The V gene end was trimmed by 0 bases and the J gene end by 3 bases; junction bases not matched to a gene: 4. CDR3 protein: CASSLSDRGGTDTQYF. The CDR3 DNA reads as TGTGCCAGCAGTTTATCGGACAGGGGTGGGACAGATACGCAGTATTTT.

The chain links TRBV30 to TRBJ1-2; TRBD1 might be the D (5 bases). Germline loops: CDR1 GTSNPN, CDR2 SVGIG (reference sequence). V gave up 2 bases and J gave up 3 bases, with 16 bases separating them. The CDR3 length is 15 residues. The CDR3 region is CAWSPPGRADYGYTF. In DNA, the CDR3 is TGTGCCTGGAGTCCCCCGGGCAGGGCGGACTATGGCTACACCTTC.

The rearrangement links TRBV19 to TRBJ1-5; no firm D call. Looked up from germline, CDR1 is LNHDA and CDR2 is SQIVND (reference sequence). The CDR3 has 16 residues. V lost 7 bases to trimming and J lost 4 bases, with 20 bases between them. CDR3 coding DNA: TGTGCCAGTACCATTTTATCCGGGAAGAATAATCAGCCCCAGCATTTT. Its protein is CASTILSGKNNQPQHF.

The chain links TRBV28 to TRBJ1-6; 10 nucleotides match TRBD1. CDR1 is MDHEN and CDR2 is SYDVKM in the germline V gene. The J segment lost 9 bases and the V segment lost 7 bases, leaving 9 bases of the junction unmatched. CDR3 size: 15 residues. CDR3 amino acids: CASTVSGTGVSPLHF. Here the CDR3 DNA reads TGTGCCAGCACGGTTAGTGGGACAGGGGTTTCACCCCTCCACTTT.